This entry concerns a single TCR beta chain. Its antigen is not yet known. No base quality information exists; no much larger clone differs at one position. The data derive from a study of Ad26.COV2.S vaccination and SARS-CoV-2 variants (dated by TCRdb to the early 2020s). Regarding the study in general: Vaccine-arm donors were drawn from COV1001, a multicentre, randomized, double-blind, placebo-controlled phase I-IIa trial of Ad26.COV2.S in healthy adults. Ad26.COV2.S was administered intramuscularly at a dose of 5x10^10 or 1x10^11 viral particles, either as one shot or as two shots given 56 days apart. The specificity and breadth of SARS-CoV-2-reactive T cell receptors after Ad26.COV2.S vaccination were assessed by TCRbeta repertoire sequencing. A total of approximately 30 samples were included in the TCR-sequenced set, comprising roughly 19 Ad26.COV2.S vaccine recipients, 5 placebo recipients and 8 SARS-CoV-2 convalescent individuals. Trial participants were randomized into five groups of five: low-dose or high-dose Ad26.COV2.S given once or twice, or placebo on both occasions. Throughout the experiments and outcome assessment, investigators stayed blinded to trial group allocation. The study at large found these results: Non-spike TCR breadth was comparable between vaccine and placebo recipients, consistent with the vaccine containing only spike. After vaccination, spike-specific CD8+ and CD4+ T cell responses were reported to show substantial breadth. The study lacked the statistical power to compare responses across vaccine doses or regimens. The authors noted that the TCR breadth and depth analyses may have underestimated total T cell responses. Spike-specific TCR breadth was higher in Ad26.COV2.S recipients than in placebo recipients (P = 0.0014).

The sample's treatment or condition label, in plain terms: around 19 received Ad26.COV2.S at low or high dose, single or two shots; 5 received placebo; per-sample allocation not given. For vaccine and placebo recipients, repertoires were sequenced using samples collected on day 63 after the first injection. Cohort 1b enrolled around 23 adults aged 18-55 years at a single site in Boston, USA, between 29 July and 7 August 2020. As a vaccine, Ad26.COV2.S was a replication-incompetent adenovirus type 26 vector that expressed a prefusion-stabilized SARS-CoV-2 spike protein derived from the original Wuhan strain. TCRbeta CDR3 regions were sequenced with the immunoSEQ Assay. After extraction, genomic DNA underwent amplification by bias-controlled multiplex PCR, followed by high-throughput sequencing. In the original analysis: To quantify the absolute abundance of each unique TCRbeta CDR3 region, sequences were collapsed and filtered. T cell fraction was estimated by normalizing TCRbeta template counts to usable DNA, with usable DNA measured through amplification of reference genes found in all nucleated cells. Repertoire TCRs were annotated as SARS-CoV-2-specific when V gene, CDR3 amino acid sequence and J gene were exactly matched to a known reactive TCR set. MIRA supplied the reference SARS-CoV-2 TCR set, which was filtered for enrichment in COVID-19-positive ImmuneCODE repertoires so that public or cross-reactive TCRs were removed. Using the MIRA antigens, annotated TCRs were further analysed by specific ORF or by position within an ORF. Depth was the summed frequency of annotated unique rearrangements, while breadth was defined as annotated unique rearrangements over total unique productive rearrangements. TCR breadth was compared between groups using two-sided Wilcoxon rank-sum tests. In TCRdb, the immuneACCESS table is reduced to in-frame sequences with V and J assigned. These tables do not hold every clone; where another copy was compared, an unresolved V gene accounts for under half, and the others remain unexplained. V and J calls and clone size are copied from that table; D and trimming were computed from the DNA. A total of 300,000 to 400,000 clones appear in this sample, roughly 90% of them only once. Of the sample, 5.5% is held by the ten largest clones.

The junction carries 12 bases between V and J, which are trimmed by 6 bases and 1 base respectively. The CDR3 has 14 amino acids, counting the end cysteine and phenylalanine. The kept DNA is CDR3 alone, 42 bases in frame from the first base. The germline V gene yields SGDLS for CDR1 and YYNGEE for CDR2. The sequence derives from a person between 18 and 60 years old who received the Ad26.COV2.S COVID-19 vaccine or a placebo. This sample comprised peripheral blood, obtained in a trial of Ad26.COV2.S vaccine versus placebo. The V gene is TRBV9 and the J gene is TRBJ2-3; too little of a D gene remains to name it. The bases are TGTGCCAGCACAGCAACGGGCGGCACAGATACGCAGTATTTT. This codes for CASTATGGTDTQYF.